This T cell receptor (beta chain) was obtained from a study of blood T cell repertoires in COVID-19. Study information: The United States, Italy and Spain supplied acute and convalescent COVID-19 samples. In each case, the material was cDNA or gDNA derived from T cells, B-cell-depleted T cells, or PBMCs.

Original processing methods: Using reference gene primer amplification, nucleated cell counts were estimated. Repertoires were generated with immunoSEQ multiplex PCR, while TCRdb's copy carries only in-frame clones and drops some. V and J calls plus clone size are reproduced from that table; the DNA served to infer D and trimming. The sample has more than 200,000 clones; around 80% are singletons. Specimen: peripheral blood. The TCR was taken from a woman aged 80 or over with COVID-19, enrolled during active disease.

The CDR3 spells CSTAGTSGGTTTGELFF. The CDR3 DNA sequence: TGCAGCACCGCCGGGACTAGCGGGGGGACCACCACCGGGGAGCTGTTTTTT. This chain connects TRBV29-1 to TRBJ2-2; 15 nucleotides match TRBD2. Germline V lookup: CDR1 SQVTM, CDR2 ANQGSEA. The CDR3 contains 17 residues. The ends lost 8 bases at V and 4 bases at J; junction bases unmatched: 11.